This T cell receptor (beta chain) was recorded in a study of T cell changes during pregnancy in multiple sclerosis. The assay was immunoSEQ multiplex PCR, and TCRdb's table has in-frame clones only and misses some. The sample carries tens of thousands of clones, about 93% recorded once. With 1 base removed from V and 5 bases from J, the gap between germline ends came to 6 bases. CDR1 is SGHTS, CDR2 YDEGEE, per germline. The length of the CDR3 is 12 residues. The sequencing used peripheral blood, collected in the first trimester of pregnancy. This chain links TRBV5-8 with TRBJ1-1; D not resolved. This TCR was recovered from a female donor with multiple sclerosis, enrolled in a pregnancy study. CDR3: CASSLSGTEAFF. The CDR3 DNA reads TGTGCCAGCAGCTTGTCCGGGACTGAAGCTTTCTTT. The entire variable domain, with the rest obtained from reference TRBV5-8 and TRBJ1-1, is as follows: EAGVTQSPTHLIKTRGQQATLRCSPISGHTSVYWYQQALGLGLQFLLWYDEGEERNRGNFPPRFSGRQFPNYSSELNVNALELEDSALYLCASSLSGTEAFFGQGTRLTVV.